The 26 T cell receptor beta chains presented below share a single source sample, sequenced in a study of blood T cell repertoires in COVID-19. Data came from immunoSEQ multiplex PCR; TCRdb stores just in-frame clones and leaves some out. The table records some 140,000 clones, approximately 78% of them present only once. The specimen sequenced was peripheral blood. The receptor source for this set is a man at least 80 years old with acute or convalescent COVID-19.

This clone was counted a few times. V is TRBV2 and J is TRBJ2-7; D is ambiguous. The CDR3 sequence is 13 residues long. CDR1 SNHLY and CDR2 FYNNEI come from the germline V gene. Deletions cut 0 bases from V and 2 bases from J, with 5 bases between. The CDR3 DNA is TGTGCCAGCAGTGAAGCGGGCCCCTACGAGCAGTACGTC. The encoded protein is CASSEAGPYEQYV.

This clone was found a few times. The rearrangement links TRBV6-1 to TRBJ1-6; TRBD1 matches 9 bases. Germline assignment: CDR1 MNHNS and CDR2 SASEGT. The length of the CDR3 is 18 residues. J lost 0 bases, V lost 3 bases, and 6 bases had no gene match. The CDR3, as DNA: TGTGCCAGCAGTGAGGGACAGGGTGTGGGCTCCTATAATTCACCCCTCCACTTT. Amino acid sequence: CASSEGQGVGSYNSPLHF.

The genes are TRBV4-3 and TRBJ1-5, with D perhaps TRBD1 (5 bases). CDR3 size: 14 residues. The V gene's germline CDR1 is LGHNA and CDR2 YSLEER. V shed 0 bases and J shed 7 bases, with 10 bases lying between them. This chain's CDR3 is CASSQESQGQPQHF. The CDR3 bases are TGCGCCAGCAGCCAAGAGAGTCAGGGCCAGCCCCAGCATTTT.

The CDR3 DNA reads as TGTGCCAGCAACCCCGCACAGAATCAGCCCCAGCATTTT. It specifies CASNPAQNQPQHF. This chain connects TRBV2 to TRBJ1-5; D gene uncertain. The germline CDR1 and CDR2 sequences are SNHLY and FYNNEI. The CDR3 length is 13 residues. Deletions cut 7 bases from V and 4 bases from J, with 11 bases between.

A single count supports this clone. The chain is built from TRBV5-8 and TRBJ2-5; no clear D gene. Germline CDR1 is SGHTS and CDR2 is YDEGEE. This CDR3 region has 13 residues. Trimming took off 0 bases at V and 5 bases at J, with 8 bases between the two ends. The DNA of the CDR3 is TGTGCCAGCAGCTTGGATCTGAGGGAGACCCAGTACTTC. Encoded protein: CASSLDLRETQYF.

The rearrangement uses TRBV6-5 and TRBJ2-1; perhaps TRBD2 as D (6 bases). Per germline, CDR1 MNHEY and CDR2 SVGAGI. The CDR3 runs to 14 residues. Trimming removed 5 bases from V and 6 bases from J, with 14 bases in between. CDR3 DNA: TGTGCCAGCAGTATTCTTGGGGGGAGCAATGAGCAGTTCTTC. This sequence encodes CASSILGGSNEQFF.

The V and J genes are TRBV5-1 and TRBJ2-6; 9 positions match TRBD1. The CDR3 runs 17 residues. Trimming cost V 4 bases and J 1 base; bases outside gene matches: 6. The germline gives CDR1 SGHRS, CDR2 YFSETQ. The CDR3 is CASSDGTGRSGANVLTF. The CDR3 nucleotides are TGCGCCAGCAGCGACGGGACAGGGCGATCTGGGGCCAACGTCCTGACTTTC.

This rearrangement joins TRBV11-2 to TRBJ2-7, with 7 bases aligning to TRBD1. The CDR3 loop spans 13 amino acids. V shed 5 bases, J shed 5 bases, and the junction held 6 bases outside the gene matches. The germline V gene has CDR1 SGHAT and CDR2 FQNNGV. The chain's CDR3 is CASSRDRGNEQYF. CDR3 coding DNA: TGTGCCAGCAGCCGGGACAGAGGAAACGAGCAGTACTTC.

The chain employs TRBV19 and TRBJ1-5; TRBD1 might be the D (6 bases). V was clipped by 4 bases and J by 5 bases, with 15 bases between them. The CDR3 is made up of 15 amino acids. CDR1 and CDR2 from the germline V gene are LNHDA and SQIVND (reference sequence). The CDR3 spells CASSSRGARYQPQHF. Written as DNA, the CDR3 is TGTGCCAGTAGTAGTCGGGGGGCGAGGTATCAGCCCCAGCATTTT.

The gene calls are TRBV28 and TRBJ1-2; weak D call: TRBD1 (5 bases). This CDR3 spans 13 amino acids. The germline V gene encodes CDR1 MDHEN and CDR2 SYDVKM. V was clipped by 6 bases and J by 6 bases, with 14 bases between them. The CDR3 DNA follows: TGTGCCAGCAGGTTCGGGGGGTTGAATGGCTACACCTTC. This sequence encodes CASRFGGLNGYTF.

V and J are TRBV9 and TRBJ1-1; D is perhaps TRBD1 (6 bases). Deletions cut 4 bases from V and 2 bases from J, with 12 bases between. CDR3 length: 14 amino acids. Germline V lookup: CDR1 SGDLS, CDR2 YYNGEE. The CDR3 nucleotides read TGTGCCAGCAGCCCAAAACAGGGAAACACTGAAGCTTTCTTT. Its translation is CASSPKQGNTEAFF.

The rearrangement uses TRBV10-3 and TRBJ2-3; 13 nucleotides agree with TRBD2. In germline, CDR1 is ENHRY, CDR2 SYGVKD. This CDR3 has 15 amino acids. V gave up 2 bases and J gave up 6 bases; unmatched junction bases: 2. The CDR3 DNA sequence: TGTGCCATCAGTGAGCCACTAGCGGGGGGGGATACGCAGTATTTT. Its translation is CAISEPLAGGDTQYF.

The chain combines TRBV5-4 with TRBJ1-2; D is uncertain. V lost 0 bases and J lost 8, with 14 bases in between. CDR1 is SGHNT, CDR2 YYREEE, per germline (reference sequence). This CDR3 spans 14 amino acids. In DNA form, the CDR3 reads TGTGCCAGCAGCTTGGCTGGGTCAGGTGGAGGCTACACCTTC. It translates to CASSLAGSGGGYTF.

This sequence joins TRBV30 and TRBJ2-7, with D possibly TRBD1 on 5 matching bases. Germline CDR1 GTSNPN, CDR2 SVGIG (reference sequence). CDR3 length: 11 amino acids. V shed 5 bases and J shed 3 bases, with 8 bases lying between them. The CDR3 region is CAWDRDYEQYF. DNA of the CDR3: TGTGCCTGGGACAGAGACTACGAGCAGTACTTC.

The chain links TRBV19 to TRBJ2-6; perhaps TRBD2 as D (7 bases). Trimming removed 2 bases at V and 3 bases at J, with 17 bases between. This CDR3 has 18 amino acids. CDR1 and CDR2 from the germline V gene are LNHDA and SQIVND (reference sequence). CDR3 coding DNA: TGTGCCAGTAGTATATTTGGGGGGGCCTTTCGTGGGGCCAACGTCCTGACTTTC. It encodes CASSIFGGAFRGANVLTF.

The rearrangement uses TRBV11-3 and TRBJ2-4, with D unresolved. The V and J ends lost 1 base and 6 bases respectively, with 4 bases between them. This CDR3 comprises 12 residues. In germline, CDR1 is SGHNT, CDR2 YENEEA. CDR3 DNA: TGTGCCAGCAGCTTAGTGGCAAACATTCAGTACTTC. This sequence encodes CASSLVANIQYF.

This clone was detected ten times or more. The rearrangement links TRBV7-9 to TRBJ2-1; 7 nucleotides line up with TRBD1. The CDR3 is 15 amino acids. Germline V lookup: CDR1 SEHNR, CDR2 FQNEAQ (reference sequence). V lost 5 bases to trimming and J lost 6 bases; unmatched junction nucleotides: 10. CDR3 sequence (DNA): TGTGCCAGCAGCCCACCATTCAGACAGGGCAATGAGCAGTTCTTC. It translates to CASSPPFRQGNEQFF.

CDR3 loop: CASSFAGPGGAEAFF. The CDR3 DNA follows: TGTGCCAGCAGCTTCGCGGGCCCGGGGGGGGCTGAAGCTTTCTTT. The chain employs TRBV5-5 and TRBJ1-1; tentatively, D is TRBD1 (5 bases). V lost 2 bases and J 6 bases, leaving 17 bases between the germline ends. The CDR3 is 15 residues long. The germline gives CDR1 SGHKS, CDR2 YYEKEE (reference sequence).

The chain couples TRBV12-3 or TRBV12-4 to TRBJ2-1, with D possibly being TRBD2 (6 bases). The V end was cut by 7 bases, the J end by 3 bases, with 10 bases between. This CDR3 contains 13 residues. The CDR3 is CASTWGDYNEQFF. For the CDR3, the DNA is TGTGCCAGCACTTGGGGGGACTACAATGAGCAGTTCTTC.

This chain joins TRBV7-9 and TRBJ2-1, with TRBD2 matching 12 bases. CDR3 length: 15 residues. Germline V gives CDR1 SEHNR, CDR2 FQNEAQ (reference sequence). V gave up 5 bases and J gave up 5 bases; unmatched junction bases: 4. CDR3 loop: CASSEGLAGNNEQFF. The CDR3, as DNA: TGTGCCAGCAGCGAGGGACTAGCGGGTAACAATGAGCAGTTCTTC.

This clone was recorded once. V usage is TRBV5-1 and J usage is TRBJ2-3; TRBD2 matches 11 bases. The germline gives CDR1 SGHRS, CDR2 YFSETQ. CDR3 size: 15 residues. The J segment lost 4 bases and the V segment lost 4 bases, leaving 5 bases of the junction unmatched. CDR3 amino acids: CASSGSGGVPDTQYF. The CDR3 coding sequence is TGCGCCAGCAGCGGTAGCGGGGGGGTCCCAGATACGCAGTATTTT. The full variable domain, rest sourced from reference TRBV5-1 and TRBJ2-3, is KAGVTQTPRYLIKTRGQQVTLSCSPISGHRSVSWYQQTPGQGLQFLFEYFSETQRNKGNFPGRFSGRQFSNSRSEMNVSTLELGDSALYLCASSGSGGVPDTQYFGPGTRLTVL.

The chain has TRBV3-1 (or the pseudogene TRBV3-2) and TRBJ2-7; a weak D match, TRBD1 (7 bases). Germline V CDR1 and CDR2: LGHDT, YNNKEL (reference sequence). The CDR3 has 14 amino acids. The ends were cut back, 4 bases at V and 2 bases at J, with 12 bases in the middle. Here the CDR3 reads CASSRQGEAYEQYF. The CDR3 nucleotides are TGTGCCAGCAGCCGCCAGGGGGAGGCCTACGAGCAGTACTTC.

This clone was seen once. V is TRBV4-2 and J is TRBJ2-6; D might be TRBD2 (5 bases). The CDR3 runs to 17 residues. V was cut by 0 bases and J by 3 bases, with 12 bases left in between. From germline, CDR1 is LGHNA and CDR2 YNFKEQ. The chain's CDR3 is CASSQDDWGDGANVLTF. The CDR3 DNA reads TGTGCCAGCAGCCAAGATGATTGGGGAGATGGGGCCAACGTCCTGACTTTC.

The chain employs TRBV7-2 and TRBJ2-7, with 12 bases matching TRBD1. V was pared by 5 bases and J by 4 bases, with 12 bases of the junction left unmatched. CDR3 size: 17 residues. The germline V gene has CDR1 SGHTA and CDR2 FQGNSA. This CDR3 reads CASSPPPGQGARYEQYF. CDR3 DNA sequence: TGTGCCAGCAGCCCACCCCCGGGACAGGGGGCGCGATACGAGCAGTACTTC.

V usage is TRBV3-1 (or the pseudogene TRBV3-2) and J usage is TRBJ2-3; possibly TRBD1 for D (6 bases). This CDR3 is 15 amino acids long. Looked up from germline, CDR1 is LGHDT and CDR2 is YNNKEL (reference sequence). V was pared by 0 bases and J by 6 bases, with 13 bases between. DNA of the CDR3: TGTGCCAGCAGCCAAGATACCAGGGGAGCGGATACGCAGTATTTT. Translation gives CASSQDTRGADTQYF.

The rearrangement links TRBV6-6 to TRBJ1-1, with D tentatively TRBD1 (5 bases). The ends were cut back, 8 bases at V and 4 bases at J, with 17 bases in the middle. This CDR3 has 14 amino acids. Germline values: CDR1 MNHNY, CDR2 SVGAGI (reference sequence). The chain's CDR3 is CASVGPVGGTEAFF. CDR3 coding DNA: TGTGCCAGCGTAGGGCCCGTGGGGGGCACTGAAGCTTTCTTT.